This TCR beta chain originates from a study of blood T cell repertoires in COVID-19. Study overall: Spain, Italy and the United States supplied samples that represented acute and convalescent COVID-19.

This CDR3 spans 14 amino acids. Germline V CDR1 and CDR2: SNHLY, FYNNEI. Trimming took 1 base from V and 7 from J, leaving 10 bases between them. Method: immunoSEQ multiplex PCR; TCRdb's copy keeps in-frame clones and lacks some. Among roughly 220,000 clones listed, just under 85% were seen once. This clonotype originated in a man aged 35 to 55 who had recovered from COVID-19. The material sequenced was PBMCs or T cells enriched from blood (not recorded which). The V call is TRBV2, the J call TRBJ1-4; no clear D. The CDR3 sequence is CASSEGGWGEKLFF. The CDR3 DNA reads as TGTGCCAGCAGTGAAGGAGGGTGGGGTGAAAAACTGTTTTTT.